This T cell receptor beta chain was captured in a study of identical twins. MiXCR, run by TCRdb on the 5' RACE reads, gives a single entry per CDR3 protein. Counted here are more than 250,000 distinct CDR3 sequences, about 8.9% occurring once; the ten biggest clones make up over 2%. This clonotype showed up just a few times. Its antigen is as yet unknown. Study-wide results and limits: Reduced insertions were recorded for abundant cord blood beta clonotypes, with no such pattern in memory repertoires. Invariant MAIT and iNKT cells are populations that could partly confound zero-insertion analyses.

The CDR3 runs to 16 residues. The germline V gene encodes CDR1 SGHRS and CDR2 YFSETQ. After removal of 2 bases from V and 7 bases from J, the junction contained 10 bases not matched to a gene. Another study also made use of these data, one on yellow fever vaccine responses in identical twins.

This receptor was obtained from a woman between 18 and 29 years old in good health. The sample was memory (CD45RO+) T cells sorted from blood. The rearrangement uses TRBV5-1 and TRBJ2-2; TRBD2 matches 8 bases. CDR3 in amino acids: CASSFPSGGLGGELFF. The CDR3, as DNA: TGCGCCAGCAGCTTTCCAAGCGGGGGCCTCGGCGGGGAGCTGTTTTTT.